This T cell receptor beta chain was sequenced during a study of T cells after yellow fever vaccination. This clonotype was detected many times. Its antigen is undetermined. Study-wide points: Weaker overall was a secondary response that nonetheless peaked faster, on day 5 versus 15. Reappearing after the booster were most of the clones from primary vaccination (around 95% CD4, 88% CD8). Clonotype sharing between CD4 and CD8 compartments was small.

Trimming removed 4 bases at V and 10 bases at J, with 15 bases between. The CDR3 loop spans 13 amino acids. Germline V lookup: CDR1 SGHNT, CDR2 YENEEA. Universal primer sites and UMIs were introduced during 5'RACE template-switching synthesis of TCR cDNA. TCRdb re-called the 5' RACE reads through MiXCR, storing one row per CDR3 protein. The repertoire includes around 590,000 distinct CDR3 sequences, 10% to 15% of them detected once, and approximately 15% sits in the top ten. The V gene is TRBV11-3, the J gene TRBJ2-3; D remains unclear. This specimen was PBMCs, taken on the day of the yellow fever booster vaccination. The clonotype originates from a man aged 30 to 39 who received the YFV17D yellow fever vaccine. The CDR3 DNA reads TGTGCCAGCAGCTACCGACCTGCTGGGGCGCAGTATTTT. Amino acid sequence: CASSYRPAGAQYF.